One sample yielded the 5 T cell receptor beta chains listed below, sequenced in a study of T cell responses to AZD1222 COVID-19 vaccine. Sequencing was performed with immunoSEQ multiplex PCR; in TCRdb, only in-frame clones are kept and a portion is missing. Seen here are about 140,000 clones, 80% to 95% observed once, and the top ten hold about 5.5%. The sequencing here drew on peripheral blood, taken on day 0 of AZD1222 vaccination. The receptors shown here come from an adult in good health.

A few counts support this clone. This chain joins TRBV18 and TRBJ1-1; D ambiguous. The CDR3 has 14 residues. V lost 1 base and J lost 1, with 7 bases in between. Germline V gene lookup returns CDR1 KGHSH and CDR2 LQKENI. The DNA for the CDR3 is TGTGCCAGCTCACCACTGGCAGGGAACACTGAAGCTTTCTTT. Residues: CASSPLAGNTEAFF. Drawing the rest from reference TRBV18 and TRBJ1-1, the complete variable domain is NAGVMQNPRHLVRRRGQEARLRCSPMKGHSHVYWYRQLPEEGLKFMVYLQKENIIDESGMPKERFSAEFPKEGPSILRIQQVVRGDSAAYFCASSPLAGNTEAFFGQGTRLTVV.

The chain carries TRBV14 and TRBJ2-1; TRBD2 matches at 7 bases. Germline values: CDR1 SGHDN, CDR2 FVKESK. This CDR3 is built from 13 residues. Trimming cost V 8 bases and J 7 bases; bases outside gene matches: 8. CDR3 region: CASGREFLNEQFF. CDR3 nucleotides: TGTGCCAGCGGGCGGGAGTTCCTGAATGAGCAGTTCTTC.

The chain uses TRBV4-2 and TRBJ2-2; the D gene is possibly TRBD2 (5 bases). Germline V gene data show CDR1 as LGHNA and CDR2 as YNFKEQ. Between the trimmed V and J ends, which lost 0 bases and 0 bases, there was a span of 14 bases. There are 18 residues in the CDR3. The CDR3 DNA sequence: TGTGCCAGCAGCCAAGATGGTAAGGGAGTCGCGAACACCGGGGAGCTGTTTTTT. Amino acid sequence: CASSQDGKGVANTGELFF.

V usage is TRBV7-6 and J usage is TRBJ2-7; tentatively, D is TRBD2 (6 bases). The CDR3 runs 12 residues. Germline-derived CDR1 and CDR2 are SGHVS and FNYEAQ. Trimming removed 6 bases at V and 6 bases at J, with 12 bases between. Here the CDR3 DNA reads TGTGCCAGCAGTGAGGAGGGGCGCGAGCAGTACTTC. Residues: CASSEEGREQYF.

This clone was counted only a few times. The chain links TRBV20-1 to TRBJ1-2, with 11 bases matching TRBD1. Germline CDR1 reads DFQATT; CDR2 reads SNEGSKA (reference sequence). The CDR3 covers 14 residues. Trimming took 3 bases from V and 4 from J; bases not matched to a gene: 4. The CDR3 nucleotides are TGCAGTGCTAGTCCGGGACAGGGGGTCTATGGCTACACCTTC. This gives the protein CSASPGQGVYGYTF.